The 16 T cell receptor beta chains listed next were all sequenced from one sample in a study of cytomegalovirus exposure and HLA in healthy donors. The study ran its PCR with 60 Vbeta and 13 Jbeta primers. The table came from immunoSEQ multiplex PCR; TCRdb's copy has only in-frame clones and leaves some out. The sample lists about 160,000 clones, approximately 84% occurring once. The specimen sequenced was PBMCs. These receptor sequences come from a male donor in good health and CMV-seropositive.

This clone was seen once. The V and J genes are TRBV6-5 and TRBJ1-5; D uncertain. The CDR3 contains 15 residues. Germline-derived CDR1 and CDR2 are MNHEY and SVGAGI. Trimming cost V 6 bases and J 10 bases, with 22 bases left between them. The DNA of the CDR3 is TGTGCCAGCAGCCGTCGGGTGTGGGGAGGAGGCCCCCAGCATTTT. It codes for CASSRRVWGGGPQHF.

This clone was observed a few times. The rearrangement joins TRBV11-1 to TRBJ1-1; weak D call: TRBD1 (6 bases). Looked up from germline, CDR1 is SGHAT and CDR2 is FQDESV (reference sequence). The CDR3 consists of 15 residues. V gave up 0 bases and J gave up 0 bases, with 8 bases separating them. The CDR3 region has the DNA TGTGCCAGCAGCTTAGCGGGGACACTGAACACTGAAGCTTTCTTT. Its translation is CASSLAGTLNTEAFF.

This clone occurred a few times. The chain has TRBV6-5 and TRBJ2-5, with 13 bases that match TRBD2. This CDR3 is built from 15 residues. The ends lost 5 bases at V and 5 bases at J; junction bases unmatched: 5. CDR1 is MNHEY, CDR2 SVGAGI, per germline. In DNA form, the CDR3 reads TGTGCCAGCAGTCGACTAGCGGGAGGACGGGAGACCCAGTACTTC. The encoded protein is CASSRLAGGRETQYF.

The chain recombines TRBV7-2 with TRBJ2-7; 10 bases align to TRBD2. The CDR3 totals 15 residues. Per germline, CDR1 SGHTA and CDR2 FQGNSA. The V segment lost 5 bases and the J segment 5 bases; nucleotides outside the gene matches: 9. As DNA, the CDR3 is TGTGCCAGCAGCGCTAGCGGGAGTGGCCCCAACGAGCAGTACTTC. Its protein is CASSASGSGPNEQYF.

The chain has TRBV5-4 and TRBJ2-5, with TRBD2 identical over 9 bases. The DNA end favors TRBJ2-7, so the J call may be wrong. The CDR3 runs 14 residues. Germline V CDR1 and CDR2: SGHNT, YYREEE (reference sequence). This chain's CDR3 is CASSLPSGTAEQYF. The CDR3, as DNA: TGTGCCAGCAGCTTGCCTAGCGGGACCGCCGAGCAGTACTTC.

This chain uses TRBV10-3 with TRBJ2-2; a weak D match, TRBD2 (6 bases). Trimming took off 3 bases at V and 3 bases at J, with 14 bases between the two ends. CDR3 length: 16 amino acids. In germline, CDR1 is ENHRY, CDR2 SYGVKD. CDR3 in amino acids: CAISERSGGDTGELFF. CDR3 in DNA: TGTGCCATCAGTGAACGGAGCGGAGGGGACACCGGGGAGCTGTTTTTT.

The chain carries TRBV5-4 and TRBJ2-5; TRBD2 might be the D (5 bases). Germline-derived CDR1 and CDR2 are SGHNT and YYREEE (reference sequence). CDR3 size: 14 residues. V was clipped by 1 base and J by 8 bases, with 15 bases between them. In DNA, the CDR3 is TGTGCCAGCAGCTTGATAGCGTCCCGGGAAACCCAGTACTTC. Translation gives CASSLIASRETQYF.

The gene calls are TRBV30 and TRBJ1-1; TRBD1 agrees at 7 bases. This CDR3 has 14 amino acids. V gave up 4 bases and J gave up 5 bases; unmatched junction bases: 10. From germline, CDR1 is GTSNPN and CDR2 SVGIG (reference sequence). In DNA, the CDR3 is TGTGCCTGGAAATTGACAGGGACTCCGACTGAAGCTTTCTTT. Translating it yields CAWKLTGTPTEAFF. Using reference TRBV30 and TRBJ1-1 for the parts outside the CDR3, the full variable domain is SQTIHQWPATLVQPVGSPLSLECTVEGTSNPNLYWYRQAAGRGLQLLFYSVGIGQISSEVPQNLSASRPQDRQFILSSKKLLLSDSGFYLCAWKLTGTPTEAFFGQGTRLTVV.

The table lists this clone with a count of one. The rearrangement links TRBV2 to TRBJ2-1; TRBD1 matches at 9 bases. There are 15 residues in the CDR3. The J segment lost 7 bases and the V segment lost 8 bases, leaving 12 bases of the junction unmatched. From germline, CDR1 is SNHLY and CDR2 FYNNEI. CDR3 DNA sequence: TGTGCCAGCCAGAAGGGACAGGGACATCTAAATGAGCAGTTCTTC. Its translation is CASQKGQGHLNEQFF.

The V gene is TRBV7-3, the J gene TRBJ2-1, with D possibly matching TRBD2 (6 bases). Trimming took 5 bases from V and 6 from J, leaving 17 bases between them. Germline V lookup: CDR1 SGHTA, CDR2 FQGTGA. This CDR3 spans 15 amino acids. CDR3 amino acids: CASSQKGLARNEQFF. The DNA of the CDR3 is TGTGCCAGCAGCCAGAAGGGGCTAGCGCGCAATGAGCAGTTCTTC.

The chain has TRBV29-1 and TRBJ2-7; 8 bases line up with TRBD2. This CDR3 spans 13 amino acids. Germline trimming cut 4 bases from V and 2 bases from J; bases unmatched to any gene: 4. Germline V gene sequence: CDR1 SQVTM, CDR2 ANQGSEA. CDR3 sequence (DNA): TGCAGCGTTGTACGCGGGGGGACCTACGAGCAGTACTTC. Its translation: CSVVRGGTYEQYF.

The chain has TRBV5-8 and TRBJ1-2; 7 bases map to TRBD1. Germline V gene sequence: CDR1 SGHTS, CDR2 YDEGEE. This CDR3 region has 13 residues. V trimming: 4 bases; J trimming: 5 bases; junction bases outside the gene matches: 5. Written as DNA, the CDR3 is TGTGCCAGCAGCGACAGGGCTGGATATGGCTACACCTTC. This translates into CASSDRAGYGYTF.

This chain joins TRBV28 and TRBJ2-7; 8 nucleotides agree with TRBD1. V shed 5 bases, J shed 0 bases, and the junction held 6 bases outside the gene matches. The CDR3 has 15 amino acids. CDR1 is MDHEN and CDR2 is SYDVKM in the germline V gene. CDR3: CASSGGQESSYEQYF. The DNA for the CDR3 is TGTGCCAGCAGTGGGGGACAGGAAAGCTCCTACGAGCAGTACTTC.

V and J are TRBV6-5 and TRBJ2-1, with 7 bases that match TRBD2. J lost 9 bases, V lost 1 base, and 6 bases had no gene match. CDR1 is MNHEY and CDR2 is SVGAGI in the germline V gene. The CDR3 spans 14 residues. The CDR3, as DNA: TGTGCCAGCAGTTACTTCGGGACTAAGGGTGAGCAGTTCTTC. Translating it yields CASSYFGTKGEQFF.

CDR3 DNA: TGCGCCAGCAGCCAAGCTCGGCTAGCGGAGACCAATGAGCAGTTCTTC. Translated: CASSQARLAETNEQFF. The chain couples TRBV4-1 to TRBJ2-1, with TRBD2 matching over 7 bases. CDR1 is MGHRA, CDR2 YSYEKL, per germline. The CDR3 runs 16 residues. V lost 1 base, J lost 6 bases, and 9 bases stayed unmatched.

A word on this clone: Its ends do not fully match the called genes, so a read error is possible. The J gene is TRBJ2-7, the V gene TRBV7-9; 11 bases agree with TRBD2. The CDR3 runs 15 residues. Germline CDR1 reads SEHNR; CDR2 reads FQNEAQ (reference sequence). DNA of the CDR3: TGTTCCAGCAGCTATGGGACTAGCGGATTCTACGAGCAGTACTTC. It encodes CSSSYGTSGFYEQYF.